This paragraph covers one TCR beta chain sequence. The data derive from a study of blood T cell repertoires in COVID-19. Sequenced by immunoSEQ multiplex PCR; TCRdb stores in-frame clones only, minus some. Of 270,000 or so clones in the sample, about four fifths were seen once. The CDR3 sequence is 13 residues long. Looked up from germline, CDR1 is LNHDA and CDR2 is SQIVND (reference sequence). Between the trimmed V and J ends, which lost 6 bases and 8 bases, there was a span of 16 bases. The chain links TRBV19 to TRBJ1-2; no firm D call. The TCR was taken from a woman between 50 and 59 years old who had recovered from COVID-19. What was sequenced was peripheral blood. The CDR3 DNA sequence: TGTGCCAGTAGGCGGCCTCGCCCTATCGGCTACACCTTC. Protein: CASRRPRPIGYTF.